What follows are 18 T cell receptor beta chains derived from one specimen sequenced in a study of T cells in localized non-small cell lung cancer. TCRdb keeps only in-frame clones here, not all; method: immunoSEQ multiplex PCR. Found here are 50,000 to 75,000 clones, about 87% of them singletons; the top ten hold under 25%. Material: peripheral blood, obtained before any cancer treatment. The origin of the receptors is a man between 40 and 75 years old with stage I squamous cell lung carcinoma.

The chain employs TRBV28 and TRBJ2-3; 9 positions match TRBD2. This CDR3 contains 13 residues. Germline values: CDR1 MDHEN, CDR2 SYDVKM. The J segment lost 2 bases and the V segment lost 9 bases, leaving 3 bases of the junction unmatched. In DNA, the CDR3 is TGTGCCAGTCGACTAGCGGCCACAGATACGCAGTATTTT. This encodes CASRLAATDTQYF.

This chain connects TRBV13 to TRBJ1-1; D ambiguous. Germline CDR1 and CDR2: PRHDT and FYEKMQ (reference sequence). Trimming removed 0 bases from V and 4 bases from J, with 12 bases in between. The CDR3 extends over 15 amino acids. CDR3 sequence: CASSLGRETGTEAFF. DNA for the CDR3: TGTGCCAGCAGCTTAGGCCGGGAAACGGGCACTGAAGCTTTCTTT.

The gene calls are TRBV16 and TRBJ2-1; no firm D call. The CDR3 covers 15 residues. V shed 0 bases and J shed 0 bases, with 6 bases lying between them. Germline V gene sequence: CDR1 KGHSY, CDR2 FQNENV. In nucleotides, the CDR3 is TGTGCCAGCAGCCAATCAGGCGGCTCCTACAATGAGCAGTTCTTC. Amino acid sequence: CASSQSGGSYNEQFF.

The chain combines TRBV5-1 with TRBJ2-7; possibly TRBD1 for D (5 bases). Between the trimmed V and J ends, which lost 4 bases and 2 bases, there was a span of 10 bases. CDR3 length: 13 residues. Germline V gives CDR1 SGHRS, CDR2 YFSETQ. The CDR3 region has the DNA TGCGCCAGCAGCACACAGGCAACCTACGAGCAGTACTTC. Translated: CASSTQATYEQYF. The variable domain in full, completed from reference TRBV5-1 and TRBJ2-7, reads KAGVTQTPRYLIKTRGQQVTLSCSPISGHRSVSWYQQTPGQGLQFLFEYFSETQRNKGNFPGRFSGRQFSNSRSEMNVSTLELGDSALYLCASSTQATYEQYFGPGTRLTVT.

In DNA form, the CDR3 reads TGTGCCAGCAGCCGACAGGGGGCGAGTCAGCCCCAGCATTTT. As protein: CASSRQGASQPQHF. This chain links TRBV6-5 with TRBJ1-5; 10 nucleotides match TRBD1. Germline CDR1 is MNHEY and CDR2 is SVGAGI. V shed 6 bases and J 6 bases; nucleotides not matched to a gene: 5. This CDR3 is 14 amino acids long.

This chain links TRBV7-9 with TRBJ2-3; 9 bases map to TRBD1. The CDR3 has 17 amino acids. Germline trimming cut 4 bases from V and 8 bases from J; bases unmatched to any gene: 16. Per germline, CDR1 SEHNR and CDR2 FQNEAQ (reference sequence). The CDR3 region is CASSWAGTGKPLGTQYF. The CDR3 nucleotides are TGTGCCAGCAGCTGGGCCGGGACAGGGAAACCCTTGGGTACGCAGTATTTT.

V and J are TRBV10-3 and TRBJ1-5; D uncertain. CDR1 and CDR2 (germline): ENHRY, SYGVKD. V lost 6 bases to trimming and J lost 1 base, with 16 bases between them. CDR3 length: 16 residues. In nucleotides, the CDR3 is TGTGCCATCAGCGAAACCCGGACGGGGAGCAATCAGCCCCAGCATTTT. This encodes CAISETRTGSNQPQHF.

On this clone itself: One end of the junction does not line up with germline, which may come from a read error. The rearrangement links TRBV7-7 to TRBJ2-7; tentative D call: TRBD2 (6 bases). Germline assignment: CDR1 SSHAT and CDR2 FNYEAQ (reference sequence). There are 15 residues in the CDR3. The CDR3 bases are TGTGCTAGCACCTTTACATGCGGCAGGGAGGACGAGCAGTACTTC. Translating gives CASTFTCGREDEQYF.

The chain recombines TRBV10-2 with TRBJ1-4; D call uncertain. This CDR3 region has 14 residues. V lost 5 bases to trimming and J lost 8 bases, with 15 bases between them. CDR1 and CDR2 from the germline V gene are WSHSY and SAAADI. The DNA of the CDR3 is TGCGCCAGCAGTTCGGACCTGGGGAGGGAAAAACTGTTTTTT. The encoded protein is CASSSDLGREKLFF.

The genes are TRBV5-1 and TRBJ2-1, with 11 bases fitting TRBD2. CDR1 and CDR2 (germline): SGHRS, YFSETQ. V lost 4 bases, J lost 3 bases, and 9 bases stayed unmatched. This CDR3 has 17 residues. The CDR3 nucleotides are TGCGCCAGCAGCCTTACTAGCGGGAGTGCGGGCTACAATGAGCAGTTCTTC. It codes for CASSLTSGSAGYNEQFF.

In DNA form, the CDR3 reads TGTGCCAGCTCTCCGAGCTCCTACGAGCAGTACTTC. Translating gives CASSPSSYEQYF. V is TRBV18 and J is TRBJ2-7; no firm D call. CDR1 is KGHSH and CDR2 is LQKENI in the germline V gene. Trimming shortened V by 6 bases and J by 0 bases, and 6 bases separated the two germline ends. The CDR3 contains 12 residues.

The J gene is TRBJ1-4, the V gene TRBV7-9; D gene uncertain. This CDR3 contains 16 residues. Trimming removed 7 bases at V and 2 bases at J, with 17 bases between. CDR1 SEHNR and CDR2 FQNEAQ come from the germline V gene (reference sequence). This chain's CDR3 is CASTSNEASTNEKLFF. CDR3 coding DNA: TGTGCCAGCACCTCTAACGAGGCATCGACTAATGAAAAACTGTTTTTT. Variable domain in full (rest from reference TRBV7-9 and TRBJ1-4): DTGVSQNPRHKITKRGQNVTFRCDPISEHNRLYWYRQTLGQGPEFLTYFQNEAQLEKSRLLSDRFSAERPKGSFSTLEIQRTEQGDSAMYLCASTSNEASTNEKLFFGSGTQLSVL.

The V call is TRBV7-9, the J call TRBJ2-5; weak D call: TRBD2 (6 bases). The CDR3 contains 13 residues. Between the trimmed V and J ends, which lost 8 bases and 0 bases, there was a span of 10 bases. Germline assignment: CDR1 SEHNR and CDR2 FQNEAQ (reference sequence). DNA of the CDR3: TGTGCCAGCGTCCGGGACTACCAAGAGACCCAGTACTTC. Its translation is CASVRDYQETQYF.

J is TRBJ2-2 and V is TRBV7-8; D uncertain. Germline lookup yields CDR1 SGHVS and CDR2 FQNEAQ. V gave up 3 bases and J gave up 5 bases, with 10 bases separating them. CDR3 length equals 14 residues. CDR3 region: CASSFYRGTGELFF. CDR3 DNA sequence: TGTGCCAGCAGCTTTTATCGTGGTACCGGGGAGCTGTTTTTT.

The CDR3, as DNA: TGTGCCGGAACAGGGGGCTATGGGGAGCTGTTTTTT. This encodes CAGTGGYGELFF. The chain recombines TRBV2 with TRBJ2-2; 9 nucleotides agree with TRBD1. J gave up 8 bases and V 11 bases, and 6 bases lay outside the gene matches. This CDR3 region has 12 residues. Germline CDR1 and CDR2: SNHLY and FYNNEI. Looking up the rest from reference TRBV2 and TRBJ2-2 gives the full variable domain: EPEVTQTPSHQVTQMGQEVILRCVPISNHLYFYWYRQILGQKVEFLVSFYNNEISEKSEIFDDQFSVERPDGSNFTLKIRSTKLEDSAMYFCAGTGGYGELFFGEGSRLTVL.

J is TRBJ1-1 and V is TRBV27; D gene uncertain. Germline CDR1 is MNHEY and CDR2 is SMNVEV (reference sequence). The V gene lost 3 bases and the J gene lost 1 base, with 9 bases spanning the gap. This CDR3 region has 14 residues. CDR3 nucleotide sequence: TGTGCCAGCAGTTTCCTAACGGGGAACACTGAAGCTTTCTTT. This encodes CASSFLTGNTEAFF.

The V gene is TRBV19, the J gene TRBJ2-3; no clear D. Trimming left V 1 base short and J 0 bases short, with 11 bases between. CDR1 and CDR2 from the germline V gene are LNHDA and SQIVND (reference sequence). This CDR3 spans 16 amino acids. CDR3 DNA: TGTGCCAGTAGTATAGTGGGCTTTTTTAGCACAGATACGCAGTATTTT. Translated, it gives CASSIVGFFSTDTQYF.

The V gene is TRBV18, the J gene TRBJ2-1, with 13 nucleotides matching TRBD2. The germline V gene encodes CDR1 KGHSH and CDR2 LQKENI. CDR3 length: 15 amino acids. V lost 6 bases and J lost 8; bases outside the gene matches: 7. The CDR3 loop is CASSPGLAGRDEQFF. DNA of the CDR3: TGTGCCAGCTCCCCGGGACTAGCGGGACGGGATGAGCAGTTCTTC.